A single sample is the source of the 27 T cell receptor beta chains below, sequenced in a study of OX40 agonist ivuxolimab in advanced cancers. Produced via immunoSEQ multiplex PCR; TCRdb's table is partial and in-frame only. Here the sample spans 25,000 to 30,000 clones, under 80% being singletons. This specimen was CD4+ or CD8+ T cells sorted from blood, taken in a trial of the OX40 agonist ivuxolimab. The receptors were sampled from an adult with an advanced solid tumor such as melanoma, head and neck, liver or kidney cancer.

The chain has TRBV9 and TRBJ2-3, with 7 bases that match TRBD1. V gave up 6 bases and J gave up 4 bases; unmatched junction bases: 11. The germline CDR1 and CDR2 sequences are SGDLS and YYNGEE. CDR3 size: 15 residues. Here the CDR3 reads CASTAFGQESDTQYF. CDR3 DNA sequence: TGTGCCAGCACCGCGTTCGGACAGGAGTCAGATACGCAGTATTTT. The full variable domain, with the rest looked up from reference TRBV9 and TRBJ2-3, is DSGVTQTPKHLITATGQRVTLRCSPRSGDLSVYWYQQSLDQGLQFLIQYYNGEERAKGNILERFSAQQFPDLHSELNLSSLELGDSALYFCASTAFGQESDTQYFGPGTRLTVL.

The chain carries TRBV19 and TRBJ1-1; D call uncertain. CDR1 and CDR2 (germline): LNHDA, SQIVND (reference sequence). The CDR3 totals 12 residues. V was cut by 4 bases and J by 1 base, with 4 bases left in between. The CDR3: CASSTWNTEAFF. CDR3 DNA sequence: TGTGCCAGTAGTACATGGAACACTGAAGCTTTCTTT.

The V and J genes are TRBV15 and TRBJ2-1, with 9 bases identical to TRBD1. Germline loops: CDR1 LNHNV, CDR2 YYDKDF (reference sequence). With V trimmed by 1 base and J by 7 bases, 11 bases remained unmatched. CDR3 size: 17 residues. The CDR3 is CATSRAGQGSPGNEQFF. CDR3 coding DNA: TGTGCCACCAGCAGAGCAGGACAGGGGTCCCCGGGGAATGAGCAGTTCTTC.

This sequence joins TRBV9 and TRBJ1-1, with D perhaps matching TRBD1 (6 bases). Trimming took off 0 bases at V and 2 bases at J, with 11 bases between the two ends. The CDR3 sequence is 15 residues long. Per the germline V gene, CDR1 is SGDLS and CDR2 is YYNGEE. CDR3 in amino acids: CASSVADRPNTEAFF. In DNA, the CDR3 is TGTGCCAGCAGCGTAGCCGACAGGCCAAACACTGAAGCTTTCTTT. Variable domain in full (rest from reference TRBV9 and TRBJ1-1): DSGVTQTPKHLITATGQRVTLRCSPRSGDLSVYWYQQSLDQGLQFLIQYYNGEERAKGNILERFSAQQFPDLHSELNLSSLELGDSALYFCASSVADRPNTEAFFGQGTRLTVV.

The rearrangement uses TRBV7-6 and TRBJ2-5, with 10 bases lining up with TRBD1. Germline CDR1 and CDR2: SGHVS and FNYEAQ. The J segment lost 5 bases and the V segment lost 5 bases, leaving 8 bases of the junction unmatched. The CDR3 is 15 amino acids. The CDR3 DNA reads TGTGCCAGCAGCACCCGGGACAGGGGTATTGAGACCCAGTACTTC. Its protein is CASSTRDRGIETQYF.

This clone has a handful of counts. The DNA for the CDR3 is TGTGCCTGGGCGGACTACAATGAGCAGTTCTTC. Its protein is CAWADYNEQFF. The chain links TRBV30 to TRBJ2-1; D is unresolved. V gave up 5 bases and J gave up 3 bases, with 5 bases separating them. Germline V CDR1 and CDR2: GTSNPN, SVGIG (reference sequence). The CDR3 length is 11 residues.

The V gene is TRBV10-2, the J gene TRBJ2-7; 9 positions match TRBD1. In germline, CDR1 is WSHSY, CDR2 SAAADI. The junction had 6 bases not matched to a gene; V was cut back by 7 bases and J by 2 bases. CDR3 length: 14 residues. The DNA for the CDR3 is TGCGCCAGCATCGCACAGGGGGCGGCCTACGAGCAGTACTTC. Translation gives CASIAQGAAYEQYF.

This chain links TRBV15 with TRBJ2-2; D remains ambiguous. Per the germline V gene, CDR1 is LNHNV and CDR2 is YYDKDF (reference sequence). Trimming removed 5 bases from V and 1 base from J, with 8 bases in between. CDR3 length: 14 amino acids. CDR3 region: CATSFPGNTGELFF. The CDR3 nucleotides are TGTGCCACCAGCTTTCCGGGGAACACCGGGGAGCTGTTTTTT.

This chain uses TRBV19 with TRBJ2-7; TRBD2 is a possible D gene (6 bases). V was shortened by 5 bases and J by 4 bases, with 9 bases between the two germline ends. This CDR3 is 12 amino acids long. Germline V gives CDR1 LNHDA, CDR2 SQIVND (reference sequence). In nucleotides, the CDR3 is TGTGCCAGTAGTTTACGGGGGTACGAGCAGTACTTC. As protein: CASSLRGYEQYF. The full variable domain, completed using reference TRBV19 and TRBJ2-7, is DGGITQSPKYLFRKEGQNVTLSCEQNLNHDAMYWYRQDPGQGLRLIYYSQIVNDFQKGDIAEGYSVSREKKESFPLTVTSAQKNPTAFYLCASSLRGYEQYFGPGTRLTVT.

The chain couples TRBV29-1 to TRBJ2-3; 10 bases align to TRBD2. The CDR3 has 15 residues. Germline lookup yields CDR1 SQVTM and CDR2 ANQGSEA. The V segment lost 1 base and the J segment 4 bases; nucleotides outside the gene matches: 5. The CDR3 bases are TGCAGCGTTGAAGGATCTAGCGGGAGTGCAGATACGCAGTATTTT. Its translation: CSVEGSSGSADTQYF.

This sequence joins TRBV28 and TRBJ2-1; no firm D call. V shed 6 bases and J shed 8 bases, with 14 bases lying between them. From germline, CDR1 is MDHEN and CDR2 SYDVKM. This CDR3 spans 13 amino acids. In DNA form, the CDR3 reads TGTGCCAGCAGGCCCTCGACCTGGGATGAGCAGTTCTTC. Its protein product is CASRPSTWDEQFF. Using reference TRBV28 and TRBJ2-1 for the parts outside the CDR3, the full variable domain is DVKVTQSSRYLVKRTGEKVFLECVQDMDHENMFWYRQDPGLGLRLIYFSYDVKMKEKGDIPEGYSVSREKKERFSLILESASTNQTSMYLCASRPSTWDEQFFGPGTRLTVL.

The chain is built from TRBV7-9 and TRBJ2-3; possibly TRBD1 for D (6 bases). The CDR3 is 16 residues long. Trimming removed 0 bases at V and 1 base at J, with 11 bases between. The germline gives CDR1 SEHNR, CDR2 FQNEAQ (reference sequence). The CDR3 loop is CASSLAVGAGTDTQYF. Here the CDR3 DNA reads TGTGCCAGCAGCTTAGCGGTGGGGGCTGGCACAGATACGCAGTATTTT.

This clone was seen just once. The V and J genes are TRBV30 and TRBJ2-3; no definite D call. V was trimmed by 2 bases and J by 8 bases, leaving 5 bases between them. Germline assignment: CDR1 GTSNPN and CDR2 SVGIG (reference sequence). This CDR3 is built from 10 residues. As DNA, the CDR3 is TGTGCCTGGAGTATTGGTACGCAGTATTTT. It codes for CAWSIGTQYF. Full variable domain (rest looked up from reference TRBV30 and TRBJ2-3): SQTIHQWPATLVQPVGSPLSLECTVEGTSNPNLYWYRQAAGRGLQLLFYSVGIGQISSEVPQNLSASRPQDRQFILSSKKLLLSDSGFYLCAWSIGTQYFGPGTRLTVL.

This CDR3 reads CASSPGLATSSSIREYF. In DNA, the CDR3 is TGTGCCAGCAGTCCGGGACTAGCGACATCTAGTTCTATCAGGGAGTACTTC. This chain uses TRBV28 with TRBJ2-7; 10 nucleotides match TRBD2. V shed 5 bases and J 11 bases; nucleotides not matched to a gene: 21. The length of the CDR3 is 17 residues. Germline values: CDR1 MDHEN, CDR2 SYDVKM. Drawing the rest from reference TRBV28 and TRBJ2-7, the complete variable domain is DVKVTQSSRYLVKRTGEKVFLECVQDMDHENMFWYRQDPGLGLRLIYFSYDVKMKEKGDIPEGYSVSREKKERFSLILESASTNQTSMYLCASSPGLATSSSIREYFGPGTRLTVT.

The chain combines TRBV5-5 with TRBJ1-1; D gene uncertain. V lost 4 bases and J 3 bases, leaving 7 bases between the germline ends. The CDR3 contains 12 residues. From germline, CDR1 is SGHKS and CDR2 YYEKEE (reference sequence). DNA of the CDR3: TGTGCCAGCAGCCTTATGGACACTGAAGCTTTCTTT. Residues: CASSLMDTEAFF.

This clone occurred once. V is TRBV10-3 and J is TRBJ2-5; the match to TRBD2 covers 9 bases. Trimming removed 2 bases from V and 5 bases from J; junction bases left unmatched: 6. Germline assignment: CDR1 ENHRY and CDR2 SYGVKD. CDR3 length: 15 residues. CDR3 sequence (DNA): TGTGCCATCAGTGAGGCGGGAGGGCCGGGGGAGACCCAGTACTTC. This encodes CAISEAGGPGETQYF.

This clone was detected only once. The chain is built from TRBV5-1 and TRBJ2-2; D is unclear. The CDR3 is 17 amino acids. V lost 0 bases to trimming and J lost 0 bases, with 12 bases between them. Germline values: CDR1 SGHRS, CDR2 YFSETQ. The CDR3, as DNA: TGCGCCAGCAGCTTGGCGATGACTGTTCCGAACACCGGGGAGCTGTTTTTT. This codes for CASSLAMTVPNTGELFF.

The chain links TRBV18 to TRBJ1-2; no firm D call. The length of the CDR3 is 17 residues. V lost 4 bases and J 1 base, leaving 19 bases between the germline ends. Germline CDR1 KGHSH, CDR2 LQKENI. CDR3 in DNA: TGTGCCAGCTCACTAGACGAGACCCGATTCGTTAACTATGGCTACACCTTC. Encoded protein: CASSLDETRFVNYGYTF.

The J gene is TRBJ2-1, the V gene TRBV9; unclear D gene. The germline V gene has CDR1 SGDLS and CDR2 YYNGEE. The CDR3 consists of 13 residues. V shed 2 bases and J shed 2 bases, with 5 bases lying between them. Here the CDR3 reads CASSVEAYNEQFF. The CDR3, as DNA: TGTGCCAGCAGCGTGGAAGCCTACAATGAGCAGTTCTTC.

CDR3 amino acids: CAPLIDYEQYF. As DNA, the CDR3 is TGTGCCCCTTTGATTGACTACGAGCAGTACTTC. The V and J genes are TRBV19 and TRBJ2-7, with D unresolved. The CDR3 extends over 11 amino acids. The V gene's germline CDR1 is LNHDA and CDR2 SQIVND (reference sequence). The V end was cut by 11 bases, the J end by 3 bases, with 11 bases between.

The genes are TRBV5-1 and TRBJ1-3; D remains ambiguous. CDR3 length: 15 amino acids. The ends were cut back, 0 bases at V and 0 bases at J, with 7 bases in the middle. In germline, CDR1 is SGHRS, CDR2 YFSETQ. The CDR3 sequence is CASSLEARSGNTIYF. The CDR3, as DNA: TGCGCCAGCAGCTTGGAGGCCCGCTCTGGAAACACCATATATTTT.

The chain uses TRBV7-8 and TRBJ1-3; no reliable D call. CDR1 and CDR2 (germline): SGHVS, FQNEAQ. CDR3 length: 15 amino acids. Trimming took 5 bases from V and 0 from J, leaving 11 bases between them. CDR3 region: CASSLDVSSGNTIYF. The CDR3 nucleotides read TGTGCCAGCAGCCTGGACGTCAGCTCTGGAAACACCATATATTTT. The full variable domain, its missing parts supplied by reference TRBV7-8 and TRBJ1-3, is GAGVSQSPRYKVAKRGQDVALRCDPISGHVSLFWYQQALGQGPEFLTYFQNEAQLDKSGLPSDRFFAERPEGSVSTLKIQRTQQEDSAVYLCASSLDVSSGNTIYFGEGSWLTVV.

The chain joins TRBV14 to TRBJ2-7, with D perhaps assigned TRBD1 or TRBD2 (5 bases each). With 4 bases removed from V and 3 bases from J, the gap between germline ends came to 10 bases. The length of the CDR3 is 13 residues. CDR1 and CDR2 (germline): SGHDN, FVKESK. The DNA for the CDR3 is TGTGCCAGCAGCCTTGGGACGTACTACGAGCAGTACTTC. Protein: CASSLGTYYEQYF.

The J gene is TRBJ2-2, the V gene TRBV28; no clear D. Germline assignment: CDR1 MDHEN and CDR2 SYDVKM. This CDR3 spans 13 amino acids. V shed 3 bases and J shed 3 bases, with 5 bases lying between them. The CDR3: CASSFSYTGELFF. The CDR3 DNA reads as TGTGCCAGCAGTTTTTCCTACACCGGGGAGCTGTTTTTT. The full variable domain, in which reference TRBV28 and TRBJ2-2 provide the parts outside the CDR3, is DVKVTQSSRYLVKRTGEKVFLECVQDMDHENMFWYRQDPGLGLRLIYFSYDVKMKEKGDIPEGYSVSREKKERFSLILESASTNQTSMYLCASSFSYTGELFFGEGSRLTVL.

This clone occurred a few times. As DNA, the CDR3 is TGTGCCAGCAGCGCACCAAACACCGGGGAGCTGTTTTTT. Its protein is CASSAPNTGELFF. This chain links TRBV9 with TRBJ2-2; D remains ambiguous. Trimming took off 3 bases at V and 2 bases at J, with 5 bases between the two ends. CDR1 and CDR2 (germline): SGDLS, YYNGEE. The CDR3 consists of 13 residues.

CDR3 nucleotide sequence: TGTGCCAGCAGCTTAGGGGCGGGCTCCTACGAGCAGTACTTC. Its translation: CASSLGAGSYEQYF. V and J are TRBV7-6 and TRBJ2-7, with a tentative D call TRBD2 (5 bases). Trimming shortened V by 1 base and J by 0 bases, and 7 bases separated the two germline ends. The CDR3 contains 14 residues. Germline V lookup: CDR1 SGHVS, CDR2 FNYEAQ.

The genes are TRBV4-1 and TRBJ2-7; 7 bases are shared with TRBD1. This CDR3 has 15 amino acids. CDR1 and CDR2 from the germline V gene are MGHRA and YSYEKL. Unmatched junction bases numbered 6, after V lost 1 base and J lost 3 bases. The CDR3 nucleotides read TGCGCCAGCAGCCAAGTTACAGGGGCACGCTACGAGCAGTACTTC. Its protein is CASSQVTGARYEQYF.